This T cell receptor beta chain comes out of a study of beta chain features in type 1 diabetes. Study details: Cell yields, age and gender were similar between patients and healthy donors.

TCRB transcripts that were expressed got sequenced, as all of the isolated RNA had been reverse transcribed. TCRdb keeps only in-frame clones here, not all; method: immunoSEQ multiplex PCR. The sample has roughly 150,000 clones, 8% to 8.5% seen once; the top ten hold approximately 0.54%. General study results and limits: When VDJ junctions were examined, type 1 diabetes patients showed fewer insertions and more deletions. Shortening of TCRB CDR3s, moderate but significant, appeared in all four CD4+ subsets of Type 1 diabetes patients. Patients showed naive, central memory and Treg TCRB repertoires that appeared more similar than those of healthy donors.

The table lists this clone with a few counts. As yet, its antigen is unknown. Donors underwent one heparinised blood draw, 95 to 150 mL on average. The sample consisted of central memory CD4+ T cells from blood. This TCR was recovered from a young woman with type 1 diabetes.

The chain's CDR3 is CASSRTGDSTGEAFF. CDR3 nucleotides: TGTGCCAGCAGTCGTACCGGGGACTCTACCGGTGAAGCTTTCTTT. This chain uses TRBV6-5 with TRBJ1-1, with D perhaps matching TRBD1 (5 bases). In germline, CDR1 is MNHEY, CDR2 SVGAGI. The V gene lost 5 bases and the J gene lost 7 bases, with 20 bases spanning the gap. The CDR3 contains 15 residues.